The next 32 T cell receptor beta chains were all read from a single sample in a study of Graves' ophthalmopathy and Graves' hyperthyroidism. Amplification of the TCR beta CDR3 regions used RNA transcripts (as template). Second-round multiplex PCR followed a first-round RT-PCR using HTBI primers. MiXCR, run by TCRdb on the multiplex PCR reads, gives a single entry per CDR3 protein. In the table there are 300,000 to 500,000 distinct CDR3 sequences, 15% of which are singletons. What was sequenced was peripheral blood. These receptors all stem from a young woman with stable Graves' hyperthyroidism.

The chain links TRBV30 to TRBJ1-1; a weak D match, TRBD1 (6 bases). The germline gives CDR1 GTSNPN, CDR2 SVGIG (reference sequence). V lost 7 bases and J 0 bases, leaving 18 bases between the germline ends. CDR3 length equals 15 residues. CDR3 region: CASPILRGMNTEAFF. DNA for the CDR3: TGTGCCTCGCCCATCCTCAGGGGAATGAACACTGAAGCTTTCTTT.

The chain employs TRBV28 and TRBJ2-2, with a weak D call TRBD2 (6 bases). The germline V gene has CDR1 MDHEN and CDR2 SYDVKM. CDR3 length: 15 amino acids. Trimming pared 8 bases from V and 3 bases from J, leaving 16 bases between. Here the CDR3 reads CASSRGASDTGELFF. DNA of the CDR3: TGTGCCAGCTCACGAGGCGCTAGCGACACCGGGGAGCTGTTTTTT.

This clonotype was picked up many times. V gene TRBV5-1 combines with J gene TRBJ1-1; TRBD1 matches 8 bases. The germline CDR1 and CDR2 sequences are SGHRS and YFSETQ. The CDR3 covers 15 residues. V dropped 3 bases and J dropped 0; count of bases not matched to a gene: 4. CDR3 loop: CASSWWDRMNTEAFF. The CDR3 bases are TGCGCCAGCAGCTGGTGGGACAGGATGAACACTGAAGCTTTCTTT.

This clonotype was seen at least ten times. This chain joins TRBV9 and TRBJ1-2; D remains ambiguous. V lost 0 bases and J 2 bases, leaving 2 bases between the germline ends. CDR3 length: 12 amino acids. Germline loops: CDR1 SGDLS, CDR2 YYNGEE. CDR3 sequence (DNA): TGTGCCAGCAGCGTAGTAAACTATGGCTACACCTTC. Residues: CASSVVNYGYTF. The full variable domain, its missing parts supplied by reference TRBV9 and TRBJ1-2, is DSGVTQTPKHLITATGQRVTLRCSPRSGDLSVYWYQQSLDQGLQFLIQYYNGEERAKGNILERFSAQQFPDLHSELNLSSLELGDSALYFCASSVVNYGYTFGSGTRLTVV.

This clonotype has more than one count but fewer than ten. This may be a read error: a much more frequent sequence differs by one nucleotide. Since the CDR3 does not end with the conserved phenylalanine or tryptophan, this likely comes from a read error. The gene calls are TRBV6-5 and TRBJ1-1; 7 bases line up with TRBD1. The CDR3 has 14 residues. The V segment lost 4 bases and the J segment 2 bases; nucleotides outside the gene matches: 4. Looked up from germline, CDR1 is MNHEY and CDR2 is SVGAGI. CDR3 loop: CASSSGTVNTEAFL. CDR3 DNA: TGTGCCAGCAGTTCCGGGACAGTTAACACTGAAGCTTTCCTT.

This clonotype showed up just once. This chain joins TRBV6-2 or TRBV6-3 and TRBJ1-1; 8 bases line up with TRBD1. The CDR3 totals 14 residues. Per the germline V gene, CDR1 is MNHEY and CDR2 is SVGEGT. V was clipped by 7 bases and J by 4 bases; unmatched bases: 8. The CDR3 DNA reads as TGTGCCAGCACCTTCGGGACAGGACGCACTGAAGCTTTCTTT. Translation gives CASTFGTGRTEAFF.

This clonotype appeared a few times. This may stem from a read error, because a much larger clone lies one nucleotide away. V and J are TRBV19 and TRBJ1-1, with TRBD1 matching 7 bases. Germline CDR1 reads LNHDA; CDR2 reads SQIVND (reference sequence). This CDR3 has 18 residues. The CDR3 region is CASSPSMTGTAMNTEACF. CDR3 DNA: TGTGCCAGTAGTCCGAGCATGACCGGGACAGCAATGAACACTGAAGCTTGCTTT.

At least ten counts were recorded for this clonotype. V usage is TRBV7-8 and J usage is TRBJ1-1; perhaps TRBD1 as D (5 bases). Germline loops: CDR1 SGHVS, CDR2 FQNEAQ. V lost 6 bases and J 1 base, leaving 15 bases between the germline ends. The CDR3 extends over 15 amino acids. The CDR3 bases are TGTGCCAGCAGTAGCCCAGTTGGGACGAACACTGAAGCTTTCTTT. Translated, it gives CASSSPVGTNTEAFF.

Many counts were recorded for this clonotype. V usage is TRBV6-5 and J usage is TRBJ1-6; no clear D gene. V gave up 5 bases and J gave up 13 bases, with 21 bases separating them. The CDR3 is made up of 15 amino acids. Germline V gives CDR1 MNHEY, CDR2 SVGAGI. The CDR3 DNA reads TGTGCCAGCAGTCTATCGGCGCTTTCCGTTGGGCCCCTCCACTTT. As protein: CASSLSALSVGPLHF.

This clonotype was seen only a few times. This rearrangement joins TRBV11-2 to TRBJ1-3; 7 bases match TRBD1. Looked up from germline, CDR1 is SGHAT and CDR2 is FQNNGV. Trimming removed 2 bases from V and 0 bases from J; junction bases left unmatched: 7. CDR3 length: 17 amino acids. Here the CDR3 reads CASSLYRGTSSGNTIYF. DNA for the CDR3: TGTGCCAGCAGCTTATACAGGGGAACAAGCTCTGGAAACACCATATATTTT.

This rearrangement joins TRBV6-2 or TRBV6-3 to TRBJ1-1; unclear D gene. The CDR3 contains 12 residues. CDR1 is MNHEY, CDR2 SVGEGT, per germline. With 7 bases removed from V and 4 bases from J, the gap between germline ends came to 10 bases. The CDR3 here is CASTTLTTEAFF. CDR3 coding DNA: TGTGCCAGCACGACCCTAACCACTGAAGCTTTCTTT.

This chain links TRBV20-1 with TRBJ1-1; D uncertain. V was clipped by 0 bases and J by 11 bases, with 22 bases between them. Looked up from germline, CDR1 is DFQATT and CDR2 is SNEGSKA (reference sequence). This CDR3 contains 15 residues. The CDR3 protein is CSAREPLSGPEVAFF. The CDR3 DNA is TGCAGTGCTAGAGAGCCCCTTTCTGGACCCGAAGTGGCTTTCTTT.

The V and J genes are TRBV3-1 and TRBJ1-2; D unresolved. Germline-derived CDR1 and CDR2 are LGHDT and YNNKEL (reference sequence). V shed 0 bases and J shed 4 bases, with 12 bases lying between them. The CDR3 covers 15 residues. The CDR3 DNA reads as TGTGCCAGCAGCCAAGATGCGGGCGAGGGCTATGGCTACACCTTC. Its translation: CASSQDAGEGYGYTF. Full variable domain (outside the CDR3, taken from reference TRBV3-1 and TRBJ1-2): DTAVSQTPKYLVTQMGNDKSIKCEQNLGHDTMYWYKQDSKKFLKIMFSYNNKELIINETVPNRFSPKSPDKAHLNLHINSLELGDSAVYFCASSQDAGEGYGYTFGSGTRLTVV.

This clonotype was observed a handful of times. CDR3 nucleotide sequence: TGTGCCAGCAGCTCAAAGAGACAGGGGGGAACCGGGGAGCTGTTTTTT. Protein product: CASSSKRQGGTGELFF. The chain is built from TRBV7-8 and TRBJ2-2; 9 nucleotides match TRBD1. Germline lookup yields CDR1 SGHVS and CDR2 FQNEAQ. The J segment lost 5 bases and the V segment lost 4 bases, leaving 8 bases of the junction unmatched. This CDR3 has 16 amino acids. Based on the CDR3 plus reference TRBV7-8 and TRBJ2-2, the full variable domain is GAGVSQSPRYKVAKRGQDVALRCDPISGHVSLFWYQQALGQGPEFLTYFQNEAQLDKSGLPSDRFFAERPEGSVSTLKIQRTQQEDSAVYLCASSSKRQGGTGELFFGEGSRLTVL.

This clonotype was detected many times. CDR3 in amino acids: CASSALRETQYF. The DNA of the CDR3 is TGTGCCAGCAGCGCACTCAGGGAGACCCAGTACTTC. The J gene is TRBJ2-5, the V gene TRBV7-2; D remains unclear. V lost 5 bases and J 5 bases, leaving 9 bases between the germline ends. This CDR3 has 12 amino acids. CDR1 is SGHTA and CDR2 is FQGNSA in the germline V gene.

This clonotype was counted ten times or more. The V and J genes are TRBV25-1 and TRBJ1-2, with TRBD1 as a possible D gene (5 bases). With 2 bases removed from V and 8 bases from J, the gap between germline ends came to 12 bases. Per germline, CDR1 MGHDK and CDR2 SYGVNS. The CDR3 runs 13 residues. The CDR3 loop is CASSEGTVNGYTF. The CDR3 DNA is TGTGCCAGCAGTGAAGGGACCGTGAACGGCTACACCTTC.

The chain combines TRBV30 with TRBJ1-3; tentatively, D is TRBD1 (5 bases). V was clipped by 6 bases and J by 0 bases, with 12 bases between them. Germline lookup yields CDR1 GTSNPN and CDR2 SVGIG (reference sequence). This CDR3 region has 14 residues. CDR3 nucleotides: TGTGCCTGCCCAGGGTCTTCCTCTGGAAACACCATATATTTT. Translating it yields CACPGSSSGNTIYF. Based on the CDR3 plus reference TRBV30 and TRBJ1-3, the full variable domain is SQTIHQWPATLVQPVGSPLSLECTVEGTSNPNLYWYRQAAGRGLQLLFYSVGIGQISSEVPQNLSASRPQDRQFILSSKKLLLSDSGFYLCACPGSSSGNTIYFGEGSWLTVV.

This clonotype was observed at least ten times. V usage is TRBV7-2 and J usage is TRBJ1-2; 8 bases are a match to TRBD1. After removal of 6 bases from V and 4 bases from J, the junction contained 7 bases not matched to a gene. Per the germline V gene, CDR1 is SGHTA and CDR2 is FQGNSA. The CDR3 is made up of 14 amino acids. The CDR3 is CASSRPGTGYGYTF. The CDR3 nucleotides read TGTGCCAGCAGTCGCCCAGGGACAGGCTATGGCTACACCTTC. Drawing the rest from reference TRBV7-2 and TRBJ1-2, the complete variable domain is GAGVSQSPSNKVTEKGKDVELRCDPISGHTALYWYRQSLGQGLEFLIYFQGNSAPDKSGLPSDRFSAERTGGSVSTLTIQRTQQEDSAVYLCASSRPGTGYGYTFGSGTRLTVV.

This clonotype was seen repeatedly, ten times or more. The CDR3 here is CATSRDLLRTGTMNTEAFF. CDR3 nucleotides: TGTGCCACCAGCAGAGATCTCCTTCGGACAGGAACAATGAACACTGAAGCTTTCTTT. The chain has TRBV15 and TRBJ1-1, with TRBD1 matching over 7 bases. J was trimmed by 0 bases and V by 0 bases; bases with no gene match: 13. The CDR3 runs 19 residues. Germline-derived CDR1 and CDR2 are LNHNV and YYDKDF (reference sequence).

This clonotype was observed many times. The chain joins TRBV10-3 to TRBJ1-1; D call uncertain. There are 14 residues in the CDR3. The germline CDR1 and CDR2 sequences are ENHRY and SYGVKD. The V and J ends lost 2 bases and 8 bases respectively, with 15 bases between them. The CDR3 is CAISEANSAREAFF. The CDR3, as DNA: TGTGCCATCAGTGAGGCCAACTCGGCAAGAGAAGCTTTCTTT.

This clonotype showed up many times. The gene calls are TRBV29-1 and TRBJ2-7; D unclear. The CDR3 is 12 amino acids. Trimming removed 7 bases at V and 2 bases at J, with 12 bases between. Germline V lookup: CDR1 SQVTM, CDR2 ANQGSEA. This CDR3 is CSAAFSPYEQYF. The DNA of the CDR3 is TGCAGCGCGGCCTTTTCCCCCTACGAGCAGTACTTC.

This clonotype was recorded many times. The chain has TRBV14 and TRBJ1-1; D not resolved. The V end lost 1 base, the J end lost 11 bases, and 11 bases lay between the germline ends. CDR3 length: 12 amino acids. The germline V gene has CDR1 SGHDN and CDR2 FVKESK. The CDR3: CASSQVKGKAFF. Here the CDR3 DNA reads TGTGCCAGCAGCCAAGTAAAAGGGAAGGCTTTCTTT. Combining the CDR3 with reference TRBV14 and TRBJ1-1 gives the whole variable domain EAGVTQFPSHSVIEKGQTVTLRCDPISGHDNLYWYRRVMGKEIKFLLHFVKESKQDESGMPNNRFLAERTGGTYSTLKVQPAELEDSGVYFCASSQVKGKAFFGQGTRLTVV.

This chain uses TRBV11-3 with TRBJ2-7; 8 bases are a match to TRBD1. V shed 4 bases and J 4 bases; nucleotides not matched to a gene: 3. The germline CDR1 and CDR2 sequences are SGHNT and YENEEA. The CDR3 spans 13 residues. In nucleotides, the CDR3 is TGTGCCAGCAGCTCCCGGGACAGGTACGAGCAGTACTTC. Translation gives CASSSRDRYEQYF.

Many counts were recorded for this clonotype. The chain joins TRBV10-3 to TRBJ1-1, with unresolved D. Deletions cut 7 bases from V and 2 bases from J, with 11 bases between. Per germline, CDR1 ENHRY and CDR2 SYGVKD. The CDR3 length is 13 residues. CDR3 DNA: TGTGCCATCAATGGGAGACCAAACACTGAAGCTTTCTTT. Its protein product is CAINGRPNTEAFF.

In this sample, this clonotype turned up many times. The chain employs TRBV5-1 and TRBJ2-2; TRBD2 might be the D (6 bases). V lost 1 base, J lost 2 bases, and 15 bases lay in between. The CDR3 length is 17 residues. CDR1 SGHRS and CDR2 YFSETQ come from the germline V gene. In nucleotides, the CDR3 is TGCGCCAGCAGCTTGAAAGCGGGCGGGCCCAACACCGGGGAGCTGTTTTTT. This sequence encodes CASSLKAGGPNTGELFF.

This clonotype has ten or more counts. This chain uses TRBV20-1 with TRBJ2-2; the D is unclear. Deletions cut 1 base from V and 3 bases from J, with 9 bases between. This CDR3 spans 14 amino acids. The germline gives CDR1 DFQATT, CDR2 SNEGSKA (reference sequence). This chain's CDR3 is CSARGSIYTGELFF. CDR3 bases: TGCAGTGCTAGAGGCTCAATTTACACCGGGGAGCTGTTTTTT.

This clonotype was recorded many times. V usage is TRBV6-5 and J usage is TRBJ2-2; D gene uncertain. The germline gives CDR1 MNHEY, CDR2 SVGAGI. Trimming shortened V by 6 bases and J by 6 bases, and 8 bases separated the two germline ends. The CDR3 has 12 residues. CDR3 bases: TGTGCCAGCAGGTGGTTTGCCGGGGAGCTGTTTTTT. Residues: CASRWFAGELFF.

This clonotype was seen a single time. The rearrangement links TRBV3-1 to TRBJ1-3, with a tentative D call TRBD1 (6 bases). The CDR3 is 17 amino acids. Per germline, CDR1 LGHDT and CDR2 YNNKEL (reference sequence). The ends were cut back, 4 bases at V and 0 bases at J, with 16 bases in the middle. As DNA, the CDR3 is TGTGCCAGCAGCCGAGCGGGCGCGGGGGCCTCTGGAAACACCATATATTTT. Protein sequence: CASSRAGAGASGNTIYF.

In its sample, this clonotype was seen many times. The V gene is TRBV6-8, the J gene TRBJ2-5; no reliable D call. The germline V and J ends were trimmed by 2 bases and 4 bases, with 11 bases remaining between them. CDR3 length equals 14 residues. Germline CDR1 MNHGY, CDR2 SAAAGT. The CDR3 here is CASSYPDWLETQYF. CDR3 sequence (DNA): TGTGCCAGCAGTTACCCCGACTGGTTAGAGACCCAGTACTTC.

This clonotype was seen repeatedly, ten times or more. Written as DNA, the CDR3 is TGTGCCAGCAGCTTACCTATCGAAAAGGGGGCATGTAATGACTACGAGCAGTACTTC. Amino acid sequence: CASSLPIEKGACNDYEQYF. The chain is built from TRBV7-6 and TRBJ2-7; 7 nucleotides agree with TRBD1. The CDR3 extends over 19 amino acids. Germline V gene lookup returns CDR1 SGHVS and CDR2 FNYEAQ. V lost 2 bases to trimming and J lost 3 bases; unmatched junction nucleotides: 19.

This clonotype was seen at least ten times. The chain recombines TRBV12-3 or TRBV12-4 with TRBJ1-5; D not certain. The CDR3 is 13 residues long. V was trimmed by 5 bases and J by 5 bases, leaving 10 bases between them. DNA of the CDR3: TGTGCCAGCAGTGGCAGGTTTCATCAGCCCCAGCATTTT. Its translation is CASSGRFHQPQHF.

In this sample, this clonotype turned up a few times. The chain is built from TRBV7-3 and TRBJ2-5; 8 bases fit TRBD1. The CDR3 spans 15 residues. Germline CDR1 SGHTA, CDR2 FQGTGA. V lost 6 bases, J lost 3 bases, and 9 bases stayed unmatched. The CDR3 DNA reads as TGTGCCAGCAGACGTACAGGGGGAATCGAAGAGACCCAGTACTTC. Its protein is CASRRTGGIEETQYF. Full variable domain (missing parts from reference TRBV7-3 and TRBJ2-5): GAGVSQTPSNKVTEKGKYVELRCDPISGHTALYWYRQSLGQGPEFLIYFQGTGAADDSGLPNDRFFAVRPEGSVSTLKIQRTERGDSAVYLCASRRTGGIEETQYFGPGTRLLVL.